This is a list of T cell receptor beta chains from one sample in a study of T cell repertoires in cytomegalovirus infection. One entry per CDR3 protein, called by TCRdb with MiXCR from the reads. The sample has about 360,000 distinct CDR3 sequences, less than 20% seen once; the top ten hold roughly 9%. Material for sequencing was PBMCs. These receptors were taken from a human donor in good health (CMV status not recorded). Some clones in this sample may be carry-over from other donors' samples. CDR3s leave out the opening cysteine and the closing phenylalanine or tryptophan. The order of the fields is J gene, V gene, CDR3 protein.

J gene: TRBJ2-1
V gene: TRBV29-1
CDR3 protein: SALDSRKNNEQF

J gene: TRBJ2-3
V gene: TRBV12-3/TRBV12-4
CDR3 protein: ASSWGLAAQY

J gene: TRBJ2-3
V gene: TRBV7-8
CDR3 protein: ASSQGGSPITQY

J gene: TRBJ2-5
V gene: TRBV7-6
CDR3 protein: ASSGSQETQY

J gene: TRBJ2-1
V gene: TRBV11-2
CDR3 protein: ASSVQGYNEQF

J gene: TRBJ1-2
V gene: TRBV2
CDR3 protein: ASTMSYGYT

J gene: TRBJ2-3
V gene: TRBV20-1
CDR3 protein: SARNYLASTDTQY

J gene: TRBJ2-5
V gene: TRBV20-1
CDR3 protein: SARGHSETQY

J gene: TRBJ1-2
V gene: TRBV10-3
CDR3 protein: AISDFAANYGYT

J gene: TRBJ2-3
V gene: TRBV11-2
CDR3 protein: ASSLLGAGGRLDTQY

J gene: TRBJ1-1
V gene: TRBV4-2
CDR3 protein: ASNTPGQGNTEAF

J gene: TRBJ1-1
V gene: TRBV5-4
CDR3 protein: ASSLGDRNTEAF

J gene: TRBJ2-1
V gene: TRBV2
CDR3 protein: ASSEATGYNEQF

J gene: TRBJ2-7
V gene: TRBV19
CDR3 protein: ASSIGTGSSYEQY

J gene: TRBJ1-5
V gene: TRBV20-1
CDR3 protein: SASAARGNQPQH

J gene: TRBJ1-6
V gene: TRBV12-3/TRBV12-4
CDR3 protein: ASRGRIRTNSPLH

J gene: TRBJ1-1
V gene: TRBV28
CDR3 protein: ASSLNRLGGAHKSEAF

J gene: TRBJ1-5
V gene: TRBV6-2/TRBV6-3
CDR3 protein: ASERDRNQPQH

J gene: TRBJ2-1
V gene: TRBV20-1
CDR3 protein: SASGTSGSSLYNEQF

J gene: TRBJ1-1
V gene: TRBV7-8
CDR3 protein: ASSLATGRGDTEAF

J gene: TRBJ2-7
V gene: TRBV4-3
CDR3 protein: ASSQEGQAAEQY

J gene: TRBJ1-4
V gene: TRBV18
CDR3 protein: ASSPNPSGGEKLF

J gene: TRBJ2-7
V gene: TRBV20-1
CDR3 protein: SASVGVGSGLRYEQY

J gene: TRBJ2-7
V gene: TRBV2
CDR3 protein: ASSETATFGEQY

J gene: TRBJ1-6
V gene: TRBV9
CDR3 protein: ASSVEGGNSPLH

J gene: TRBJ2-5
V gene: TRBV9
CDR3 protein: ASSWGAATQETQY

J gene: TRBJ1-1
V gene: TRBV12-5
CDR3 protein: ASGQPLNTEAF

J gene: TRBJ1-1
V gene: TRBV6-5
CDR3 protein: ASRVQGAEAF

J gene: TRBJ2-7
V gene: TRBV24-1
CDR3 protein: ATSDRVTYEQY

J gene: TRBJ1-1
V gene: TRBV12-3/TRBV12-4
CDR3 protein: ASSLVAEAF

J gene: TRBJ1-2
V gene: TRBV12-3/TRBV12-4
CDR3 protein: ASSLAPPGVGNYGYT

J gene: TRBJ2-5
V gene: TRBV7-9
CDR3 protein: ASSVREGQETQY

J gene: TRBJ2-2
V gene: TRBV20-1
CDR3 protein: SAPGQNTGELF

J gene: TRBJ2-5
V gene: TRBV5-1
CDR3 protein: ASSLGETYQETQY

J gene: TRBJ1-1
V gene: TRBV4-2
CDR3 protein: ASSPPGTGGPEAF

J gene: TRBJ2-3
V gene: TRBV20-1
CDR3 protein: SAGGFPTLAGSDTQY

J gene: TRBJ2-4
V gene: TRBV2
CDR3 protein: ASSQSRLTKNIQY

J gene: TRBJ2-1
V gene: TRBV2
CDR3 protein: ASKGTSGGRNEQF

J gene: TRBJ2-7
V gene: TRBV29-1
CDR3 protein: SATVDEQY

J gene: TRBJ2-3
V gene: TRBV7-2
CDR3 protein: ASSTGTAYTDTQY

J gene: TRBJ2-3
V gene: TRBV7-2
CDR3 protein: ASSLGLDTDTQY

J gene: TRBJ2-7
V gene: TRBV7-2
CDR3 protein: ASSLEPGLAAEQY

J gene: TRBJ2-1
V gene: TRBV19
CDR3 protein: ASSPQAGTGIVQF

J gene: TRBJ2-1
V gene: TRBV20-1
CDR3 protein: SATRNEQF

J gene: TRBJ1-1
V gene: TRBV20-1
CDR3 protein: SALNSGTNTEAF

J gene: TRBJ2-7
V gene: TRBV25-1
CDR3 protein: ASSKGAGEQY